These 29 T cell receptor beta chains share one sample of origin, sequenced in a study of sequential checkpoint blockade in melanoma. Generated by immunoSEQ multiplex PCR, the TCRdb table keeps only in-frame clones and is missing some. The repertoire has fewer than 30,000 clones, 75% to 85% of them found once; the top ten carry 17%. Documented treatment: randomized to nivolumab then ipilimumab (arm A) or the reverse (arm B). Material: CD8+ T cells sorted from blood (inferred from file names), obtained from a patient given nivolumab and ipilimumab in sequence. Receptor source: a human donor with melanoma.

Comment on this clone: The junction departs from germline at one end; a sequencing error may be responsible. DNA of the CDR3: TGCGCCAGCAGCCAAGCAGGGGGAGAAACTGAAGCTTTCTTT. This sequence encodes CASSQAGGETEAFF. V and J are TRBV7-3 and TRBJ1-1, with 7 positions matching TRBD1. The CDR3 covers 14 residues. In germline, CDR1 is SGHTA, CDR2 FQGTGA.

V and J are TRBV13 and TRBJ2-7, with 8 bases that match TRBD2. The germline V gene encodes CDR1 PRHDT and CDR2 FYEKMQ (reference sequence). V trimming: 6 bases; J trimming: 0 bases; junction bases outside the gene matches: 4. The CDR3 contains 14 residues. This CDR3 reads CASSKAGASYEQYF. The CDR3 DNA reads TGTGCCAGCAGTAAAGCGGGGGCCTCCTACGAGCAGTACTTC.

The CDR3 region is CAWSFMAGVGNEQFF. The CDR3, as DNA: TGTGCCTGGAGTTTTATGGCGGGAGTGGGGAATGAGCAGTTCTTC. The rearrangement links TRBV30 to TRBJ2-1, with TRBD2 identical over 7 bases. Per germline, CDR1 GTSNPN and CDR2 SVGIG (reference sequence). The V segment lost 2 bases and the J segment 7 bases; nucleotides outside the gene matches: 11. This CDR3 contains 15 residues.

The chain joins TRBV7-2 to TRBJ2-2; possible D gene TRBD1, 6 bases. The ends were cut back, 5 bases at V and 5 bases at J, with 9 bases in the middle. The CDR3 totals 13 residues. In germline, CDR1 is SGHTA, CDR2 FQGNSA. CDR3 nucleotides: TGTGCCAGCAGCCCCACAGGGACCGGGGAGCTGTTTTTT. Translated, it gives CASSPTGTGELFF.

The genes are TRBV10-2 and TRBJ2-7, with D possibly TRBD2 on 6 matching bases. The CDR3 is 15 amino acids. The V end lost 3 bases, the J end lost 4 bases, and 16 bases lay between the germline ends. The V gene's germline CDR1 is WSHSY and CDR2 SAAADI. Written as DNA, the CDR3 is TGCGCCAGCAGTGAACTAGCCCCGCGTCGGTACGAGCAGTACTTC. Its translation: CASSELAPRRYEQYF.

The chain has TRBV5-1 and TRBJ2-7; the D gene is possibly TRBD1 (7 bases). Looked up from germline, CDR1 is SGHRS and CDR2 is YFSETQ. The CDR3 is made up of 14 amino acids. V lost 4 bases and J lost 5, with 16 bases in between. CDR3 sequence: CASSPRGVRDEQYF. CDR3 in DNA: TGCGCCAGCAGCCCCAGGGGGGTTCGGGACGAGCAGTACTTC.

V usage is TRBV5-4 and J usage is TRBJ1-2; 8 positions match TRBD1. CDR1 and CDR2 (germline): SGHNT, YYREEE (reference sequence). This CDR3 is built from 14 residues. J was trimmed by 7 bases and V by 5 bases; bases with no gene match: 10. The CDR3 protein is CASSFTGTGFGYTF. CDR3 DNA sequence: TGTGCCAGCAGTTTTACCGGGACAGGTTTTGGCTACACCTTC. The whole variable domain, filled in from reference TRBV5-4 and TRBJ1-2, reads ETGVTQSPTHLIKTRGQQVTLRCSSQSGHNTVSWYQQALGQGPQFIFQYYREEENGRGNFPPRFSGLQFPNYSSELNVNALELDDSALYLCASSFTGTGFGYTFGSGTRLTVV.

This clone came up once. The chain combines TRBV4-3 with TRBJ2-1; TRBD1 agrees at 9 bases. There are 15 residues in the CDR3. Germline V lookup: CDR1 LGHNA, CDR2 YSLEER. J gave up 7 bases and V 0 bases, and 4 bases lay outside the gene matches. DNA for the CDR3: TGCGCCAGCAGCCAAGATCGGGACAGGGATAATGAGCAGTTCTTC. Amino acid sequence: CASSQDRDRDNEQFF.

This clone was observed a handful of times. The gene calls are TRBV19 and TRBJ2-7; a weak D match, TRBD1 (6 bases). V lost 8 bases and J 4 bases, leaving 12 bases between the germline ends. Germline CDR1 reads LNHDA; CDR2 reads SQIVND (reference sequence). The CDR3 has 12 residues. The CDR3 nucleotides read TGTGCCAGTGCGGACAGTCAATACGAGCAGTACTTC. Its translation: CASADSQYEQYF. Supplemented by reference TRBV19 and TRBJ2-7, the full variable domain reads DGGITQSPKYLFRKEGQNVTLSCEQNLNHDAMYWYRQDPGQGLRLIYYSQIVNDFQKGDIAEGYSVSREKKESFPLTVTSAQKNPTAFYLCASADSQYEQYFGPGTRLTVT.

This chain's CDR3 is CAISAHDSGNTIYF. The CDR3 coding sequence is TGTGCCATCAGTGCACATGACTCTGGAAACACCATATATTTT. V and J are TRBV10-3 and TRBJ1-3; D is unresolved. CDR3 length: 14 amino acids. Germline V lookup: CDR1 ENHRY, CDR2 SYGVKD. V gave up 4 bases and J gave up 0 bases, with 7 bases separating them.

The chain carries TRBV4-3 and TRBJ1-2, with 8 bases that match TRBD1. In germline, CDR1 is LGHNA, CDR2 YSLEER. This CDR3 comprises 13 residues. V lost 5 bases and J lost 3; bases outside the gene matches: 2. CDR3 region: CASSSQGDYGYTF. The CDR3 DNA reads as TGCGCCAGCAGCTCACAGGGGGACTATGGCTACACCTTC.

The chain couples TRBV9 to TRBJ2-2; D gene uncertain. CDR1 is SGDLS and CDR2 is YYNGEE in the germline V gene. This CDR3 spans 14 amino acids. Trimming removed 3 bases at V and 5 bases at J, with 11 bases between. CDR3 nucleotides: TGTGCCAGCAGCGGAACTCTACGGACCGGGGAGCTGTTTTTT. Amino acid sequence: CASSGTLRTGELFF.

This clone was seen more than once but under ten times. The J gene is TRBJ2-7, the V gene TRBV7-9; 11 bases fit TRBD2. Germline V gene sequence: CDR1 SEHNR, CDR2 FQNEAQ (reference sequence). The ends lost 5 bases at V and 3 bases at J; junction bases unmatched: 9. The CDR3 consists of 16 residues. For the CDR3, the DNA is TGTGCCAGCAGCCAAGTTTTAACTAGCGGGAGCTACGAGCAGTACTTC. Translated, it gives CASSQVLTSGSYEQYF.

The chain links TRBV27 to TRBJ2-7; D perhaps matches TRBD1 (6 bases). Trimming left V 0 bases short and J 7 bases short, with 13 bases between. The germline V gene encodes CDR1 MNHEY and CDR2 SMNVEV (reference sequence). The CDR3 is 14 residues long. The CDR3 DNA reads TGTGCCAGCAGTTTATCGTCCAGGGGCCTGGAGCAGTACTTC. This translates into CASSLSSRGLEQYF.

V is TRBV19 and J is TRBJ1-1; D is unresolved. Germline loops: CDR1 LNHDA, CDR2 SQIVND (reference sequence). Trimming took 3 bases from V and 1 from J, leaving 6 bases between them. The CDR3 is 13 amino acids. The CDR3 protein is CASSIGGNTEAFF. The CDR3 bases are TGTGCCAGTAGTATCGGTGGGAACACTGAAGCTTTCTTT. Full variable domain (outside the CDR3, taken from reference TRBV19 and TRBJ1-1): DGGITQSPKYLFRKEGQNVTLSCEQNLNHDAMYWYRQDPGQGLRLIYYSQIVNDFQKGDIAEGYSVSREKKESFPLTVTSAQKNPTAFYLCASSIGGNTEAFFGQGTRLTVV.

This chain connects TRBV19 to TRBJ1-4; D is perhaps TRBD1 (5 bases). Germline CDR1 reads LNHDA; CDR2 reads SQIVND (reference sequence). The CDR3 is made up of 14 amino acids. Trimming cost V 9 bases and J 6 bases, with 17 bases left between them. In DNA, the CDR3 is TGTGCCAGCGCAATGGGGGGGTTTGATGAAAAACTGTTTTTT. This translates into CASAMGGFDEKLFF.

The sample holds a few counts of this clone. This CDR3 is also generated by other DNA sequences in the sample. CDR3 sequence (DNA): TGTGCCAGCAGCTCGTCCGGGACTTGGGGAGAGACCCAGTACTTC. It is translated as CASSSSGTWGETQYF. The chain joins TRBV7-3 to TRBJ2-5; D is possibly TRBD2 (6 bases). CDR1 is SGHTA, CDR2 FQGTGA, per germline. This CDR3 spans 15 amino acids. V shed 4 bases and J shed 4 bases, with 16 bases lying between them.

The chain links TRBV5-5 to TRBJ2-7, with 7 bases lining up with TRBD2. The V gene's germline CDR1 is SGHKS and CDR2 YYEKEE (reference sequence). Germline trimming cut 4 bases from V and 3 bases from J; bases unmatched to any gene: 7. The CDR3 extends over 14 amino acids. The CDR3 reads CASSGGELYYEQYF. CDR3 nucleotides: TGTGCCAGCAGCGGGGGGGAACTTTACTACGAGCAGTACTTC.

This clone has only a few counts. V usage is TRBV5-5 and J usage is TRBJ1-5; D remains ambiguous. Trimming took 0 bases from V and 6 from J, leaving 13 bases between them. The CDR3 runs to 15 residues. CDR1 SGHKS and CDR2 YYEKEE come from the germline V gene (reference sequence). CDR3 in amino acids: CASSLADTMAQPQHF. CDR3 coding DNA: TGTGCCAGCAGCTTGGCCGACACGATGGCTCAGCCCCAGCATTTT.

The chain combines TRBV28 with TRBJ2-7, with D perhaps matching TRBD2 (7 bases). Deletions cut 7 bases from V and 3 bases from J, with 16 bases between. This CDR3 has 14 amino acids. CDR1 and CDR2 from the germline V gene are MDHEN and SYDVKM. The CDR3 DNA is TGTGCCAGCAACACGGGGGGCACTGACTACGAGCAGTACTTC. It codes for CASNTGGTDYEQYF.

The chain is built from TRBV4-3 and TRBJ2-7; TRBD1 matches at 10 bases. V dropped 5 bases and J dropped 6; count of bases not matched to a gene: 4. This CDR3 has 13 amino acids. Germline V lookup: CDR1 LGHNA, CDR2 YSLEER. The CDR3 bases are TGCGCCAGCAGCTTGACAGGGGGCTCCGAGCAGTACTTC. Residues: CASSLTGGSEQYF.

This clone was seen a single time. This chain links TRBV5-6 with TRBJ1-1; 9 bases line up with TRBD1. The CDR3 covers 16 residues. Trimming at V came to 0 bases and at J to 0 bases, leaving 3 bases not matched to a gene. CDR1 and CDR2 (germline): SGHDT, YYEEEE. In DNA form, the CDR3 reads TGTGCCAGCAGCTTGGACAGGGGGCTCCTGAACACTGAAGCTTTCTTT. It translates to CASSLDRGLLNTEAFF.

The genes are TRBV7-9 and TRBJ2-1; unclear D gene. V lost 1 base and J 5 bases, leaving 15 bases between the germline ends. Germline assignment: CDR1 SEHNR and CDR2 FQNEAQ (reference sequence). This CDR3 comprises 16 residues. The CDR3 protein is CASSLVSSLVHNEQFF. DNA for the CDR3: TGTGCCAGCAGCTTAGTTTCCAGTTTGGTCCACAATGAGCAGTTCTTC. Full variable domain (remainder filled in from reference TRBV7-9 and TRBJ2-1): DTGVSQNPRHKITKRGQNVTFRCDPISEHNRLYWYRQTLGQGPEFLTYFQNEAQLEKSRLLSDRFSAERPKGSFSTLEIQRTEQGDSAMYLCASSLVSSLVHNEQFFGPGTRLTVL.

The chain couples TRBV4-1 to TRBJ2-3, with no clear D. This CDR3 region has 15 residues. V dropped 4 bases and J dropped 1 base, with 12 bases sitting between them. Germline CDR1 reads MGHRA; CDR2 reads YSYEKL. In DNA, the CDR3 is TGCGCCAGCAGCCCACCCTATGGAGGCACAGATACGCAGTATTTT. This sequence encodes CASSPPYGGTDTQYF.

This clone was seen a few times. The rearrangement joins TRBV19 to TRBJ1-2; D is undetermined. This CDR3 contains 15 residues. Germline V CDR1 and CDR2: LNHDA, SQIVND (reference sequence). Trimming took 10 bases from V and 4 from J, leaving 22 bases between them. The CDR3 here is CATIPSAGSLYGYTF. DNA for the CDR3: TGTGCCACCATCCCAAGCGCCGGGTCTCTCTATGGCTACACCTTC.

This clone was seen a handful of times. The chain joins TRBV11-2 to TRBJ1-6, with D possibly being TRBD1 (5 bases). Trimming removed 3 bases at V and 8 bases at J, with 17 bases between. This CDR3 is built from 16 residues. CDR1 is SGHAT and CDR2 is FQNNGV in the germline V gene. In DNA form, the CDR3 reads TGTGCCAGCAGCTTGCGGAGAGACAGAACAGATTCACCCCTCCACTTT. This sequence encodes CASSLRRDRTDSPLHF.

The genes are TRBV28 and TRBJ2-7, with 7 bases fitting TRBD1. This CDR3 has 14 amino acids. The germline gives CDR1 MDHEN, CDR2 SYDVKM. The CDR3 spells CATASGQLLREQYF. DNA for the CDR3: TGTGCTACAGCCTCGGGACAGCTCCTACGTGAGCAGTACTTC.

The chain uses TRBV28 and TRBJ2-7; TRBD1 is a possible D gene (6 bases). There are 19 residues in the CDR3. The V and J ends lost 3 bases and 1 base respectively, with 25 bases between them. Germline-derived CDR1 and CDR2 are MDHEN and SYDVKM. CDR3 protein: CASSFSMISSGTPSYEQYF. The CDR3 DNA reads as TGTGCCAGCAGTTTTAGTATGATATCATCCGGGACACCGTCCTACGAGCAGTACTTC.

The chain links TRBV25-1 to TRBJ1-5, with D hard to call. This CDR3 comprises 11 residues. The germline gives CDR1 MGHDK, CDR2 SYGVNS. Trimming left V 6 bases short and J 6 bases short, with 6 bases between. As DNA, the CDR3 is TGTGCCAGCAGGGCTTTTCAGCCCCAGCATTTT. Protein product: CASRAFQPQHF.